This is a list of T cell receptor beta chains from one sample in a study of molecular identifiers for immune sequencing clone quantification. Via MiXCR, TCRdb re-called the PCR reads, giving one row per CDR3 protein. The sample holds approximately 90,000 distinct CDR3 sequences; approximately 22% are singletons and the top ten take 1.1%. The sample consisted of naive CD8+ T cells from blood, with Jurkat cell RNA spiked in. The receptors were sampled from a human donor in good health. Some libraries in this study had Jurkat cell RNA spiked in. The CDR3 runs from the conserved cysteine through the conserved F or W. The D gene is left open where the match is weak. For some rows the clone size is stated as once, few or many, or as a class when expanded; others skip it.

abundance | d_gene | j_gene | v_gene | CDR3aa | CDR3nt
. | . | TRBJ1-1 | TRBV19 | CASKIGRTEAFF | TGTGCCAGTAAGATTGGGCGTACTGAAGCTTTCTTT
once | . | TRBJ2-2 | TRBV5-3 | CASSLKLGIGYIGELFF | TGTGCCAGCAGCTTGAAATTAGGGATAGGGTATATCGGGGAGCTGTTTTTT
once | . | TRBJ1-1 | TRBV30 | CAYWTVDTEAFF | TGTGCCTATTGGACGGTTGACACTGAAGCTTTCTTT
few | TRBD1 | TRBJ2-5 | TRBV19 | CASSMGTGGEGQETQYF | TGTGCCAGTAGTATGGGGACAGGGGGCGAGGGCCAAGAGACCCAGTACTTC
. | . | TRBJ2-1 | TRBV12-3/TRBV12-4 | CASSSAGSNEQFF | TGTGCCAGCAGTTCTGCCGGGAGCAATGAGCAGTTCTTC
many | . | TRBJ2-7 | TRBV30 | CAWSDGPGAYEQYF | TGTGCCTGGAGTGACGGACCTGGGGCCTACGAGCAGTACTTC
few | TRBD2 | TRBJ2-3 | TRBV7-2 | CASSLGTSVGDTQYF | TGTGCCAGCAGCTTAGGGACTAGCGTGGGAGATACGCAGTATTTT
. | . | TRBJ2-1 | TRBV28 | CASAYRGSYNEQFF | TGTGCCAGCGCCTACCGGGGCAGCTACAATGAGCAGTTCTTC
. | . | TRBJ2-7 | TRBV6-1 | CASSQQYF | TGTGCCAGCTCTCAGCAGTACTTC
many | . | TRBJ2-1 | TRBV4-1 | CASSQVWTAGDEQFF | TGCGCCAGCAGCCAAGTTTGGACAGCAGGCGATGAGCAGTTCTTC
many | . | TRBJ2-3 | TRBV28 | CASSLAWGSTDTQYF | TGTGCCAGCAGTTTGGCCTGGGGAAGCACAGATACGCAGTATTTT
few | . | TRBJ2-1 | TRBV12-3/TRBV12-4 | CASTSGSHGEQFF | TGTGCCAGCACCTCCGGGTCCCATGGTGAGCAGTTCTTC
many | . | TRBJ2-7 | TRBV7-9 | CASSLGVLAYEQYF | TGTGCCAGCAGCTTAGGTGTATTAGCCTACGAGCAGTACTTC
many | . | TRBJ2-7 | TRBV30 | CAWSYAYEQYF | TGTGCCTGGAGTTACGCCTACGAGCAGTACTTC
. | TRBD2 | TRBJ2-1 | TRBV5-1 | CASRAGTRTYNEQFF | TGCGCCAGCAGGGCCGGGACTAGAACCTACAATGAGCAGTTCTTC
. | . | TRBJ1-4 | TRBV7-9 | CASSTLLRSPIATNEKLFF | TGTGCCAGCAGCACACTATTGAGGAGTCCGATCGCAACTAATGAAAAACTGTTTTTT
many | TRBD1 | TRBJ2-7 | TRBV5-4 | CASSPMPGQGSYEQYF | TGTGCCAGCAGCCCCATGCCGGGACAGGGTTCCTACGAGCAGTACTTC
many | TRBD1 | TRBJ2-7 | TRBV7-9 | CASSLLATGGAREEQYF | TGTGCCAGCAGCTTACTAGCGACAGGGGGCGCCCGGGAAGAGCAGTACTTC
. | TRBD1 | TRBJ2-5 | TRBV6-2/TRBV6-3 | CASTGGWQETQYF | TGTGCCAGCACAGGGGGATGGCAAGAGACCCAGTACTTC
many | . | TRBJ2-1 | TRBV7-2 | CASSHVDQVNEQFF | TGTGCCAGCAGCCACGTGGACCAGGTCAATGAGCAGTTCTTC
few | . | TRBJ1-1 | TRBV12-3/TRBV12-4 | CASSLVVDTEASF | TGTGCCAGCAGTTTGGTAGTTGACACTGAAGCTTCCTTT
. | . | TRBJ1-4 | TRBV19 | CASSIDVEKLFF | TGTGCCAGTAGTATAGATGTTGAAAAACTGTTTTTT
. | . | TRBJ2-1 | TRBV13 | CASSLRVSYNEQFF | TGTGCCAGCAGCCTCAGGGTCTCCTACAATGAGCAGTTCTTC
many | . | TRBJ2-3 | TRBV9 | CASSVGTTGISTDTQYF | TGTGCCAGCAGCGTAGGAACTACAGGGATAAGCACAGATACGCAGTATTTT
many | TRBD1 | TRBJ1-1 | TRBV7-9 | CASSLGGAGGTEAFF | TGTGCCAGCAGCTTAGGGGGGGCAGGGGGCACTGAAGCTTTCTTT
many | . | TRBJ2-3 | TRBV14 | CASSHFRTDTQYF | TGTGCCAGCAGCCATTTCCGTACAGATACGCAGTATTTT
many | . | TRBJ1-5 | TRBV7-2 | CASTTLFGNQPQHF | TGTGCCAGCACCACACTTTTTGGTAATCAGCCCCAGCATTTT
many | TRBD2 | TRBJ2-3 | TRBV7-9 | CASSPPGAGGPIDTQYF | TGTGCCAGCAGCCCTCCGGGAGCGGGGGGTCCTATAGATACGCAGTATTTT
many | . | TRBJ2-3 | TRBV6-1 | CASSVGRFSTDTQYF | TGTGCCAGCAGTGTAGGACGGTTTAGCACAGATACGCAGTATTTT
many | . | TRBJ2-7 | TRBV6-6 | CASSYPASSYEQYF | TGTGCCAGCAGTTACCCGGCCAGCTCCTACGAGCAGTACTTC
many | . | TRBJ2-7 | TRBV4-3 | CASSPTSSYEQYF | TGCGCCAGCAGCCCGACTAGCTCCTACGAGCAGTACTTC
. | . | TRBJ2-3 | TRBV20-1 | CSAPHGAESTDTQYF | TGCAGTGCCCCACATGGTGCGGAAAGCACAGATACGCAGTATTTT
. | TRBD2 | TRBJ2-7 | TRBV12-5 | CASGLASSGGEQYF | TGTGCTAGTGGTTTGGCGTCTAGCGGGGGGGAGCAGTACTTC
many | . | TRBJ2-1 | TRBV29-1 | CSVEGSTGQFF | TGCAGCGTTGAAGGATCGACCGGGCAGTTCTTC
many | . | TRBJ2-3 | TRBV2 | CASRDPTGYPDTQYF | TGTGCCAGCAGGGACCCTACCGGGTATCCGGATACGCAGTATTTT
few | . | TRBJ2-5 | TRBV13 | CASSEAGEETQYF | TGTGCCAGCAGCGAGGCAGGGGAGGAGACCCAGTACTTC
. | . | TRBJ2-7 | TRBV19 | CASSIGQDEQYF | TGTGCCAGTAGTATAGGACAAGACGAGCAGTACTTC
. | . | TRBJ2-5 | TRBV5-6 | CASSLDRYQEAQYF | TGTGCCAGCAGCCTTGACAGATACCAAGAGGCCCAGTACTTC
many | . | TRBJ2-2 | TRBV6-2/TRBV6-3 | CASSYSRQPDTGELFF | TGTGCCAGCAGTTACTCTAGGCAGCCCGACACCGGGGAGCTGTTTTTT
many | TRBD1 | TRBJ2-7 | TRBV4-3 | CASSQDWGQGDREQYF | TGCGCCAGCAGCCAAGATTGGGGACAGGGGGACAGGGAGCAGTACTTC
many | . | TRBJ1-5 | TRBV7-9 | CASSALPGVPGNQPQHF | TGTGCCAGCAGCGCCTTACCCGGGGTCCCGGGGAATCAGCCCCAGCATTTT
many | . | TRBJ2-7 | TRBV29-1 | CSAELDAGYEQYF | TGCAGCGCAGAACTAGACGCCGGCTACGAGCAGTACTTC
. | TRBD2 | TRBJ2-1 | TRBV28 | CASSLRLLAGDNEQFF | TGTGCCAGCAGTCTTCGTCTACTAGCGGGAGACAATGAGCAGTTCTTC
many | . | TRBJ2-5 | TRBV3-1 | CASSHLEETQYF | TGTGCCAGCAGCCACCTCGAAGAGACCCAGTACTTC
many | . | TRBJ2-5 | TRBV4-1 | CASSQAQGPETQYF | TGCGCCAGCAGCCAAGCACAGGGACCCGAGACCCAGTACTTC
few | . | TRBJ2-7 | TRBV4-1 | CASSQTHYEQYF | TGCGCCAGCAGCCAAACCCACTACGAGCAGTACTTC
. | . | TRBJ2-7 | TRBV20-1 | CSARENSPAYEQYF | TGCAGTGCTAGAGAGAACTCCCCCGCCTACGAGCAGTACTTC
many | TRBD1 | TRBJ1-5 | TRBV30 | CAWSGGDRINQPQHF | TGTGCCTGGAGTGGCGGGGACAGAATAAATCAGCCCCAGCATTTT
many | TRBD2 | TRBJ2-7 | TRBV5-6 | CASSLAGGVYEQYF | TGTGCCAGCAGCTTGGCGGGAGGAGTCTACGAGCAGTACTTC
few | . | TRBJ1-6 | TRBV5-4 | CASSLAVGRSSYNSPLHF | TGTGCCAGCAGCTTGGCCGTCGGCAGGAGCTCCTATAATTCACCCCTCCACTTT
many | TRBD2 | TRBJ2-2 | TRBV9 | CASSNGGLAGVTGTGELFF | TGTGCCAGCAGCAACGGGGGACTAGCGGGAGTTACGGGCACCGGGGAGCTGTTTTTT
few | TRBD2 | TRBJ2-3 | TRBV19 | CASSIWTSWETDTQYF | TGTGCCAGTAGTATTTGGACTAGCTGGGAAACAGATACGCAGTATTTT
. | TRBD2 | TRBJ2-1 | TRBV5-1 | CASSFTSASSYNEQFF | TGCGCCAGCAGCTTTACTAGCGCCAGCTCCTACAATGAGCAGTTCTTC
many | . | TRBJ2-4 | TRBV28 | CASRKINIQYF | TGTGCCAGCAGGAAAATCAACATTCAGTACTTC
. | TRBD2 | TRBJ2-7 | TRBV20-1 | CSAVGLAERVYEQYF | TGCAGTGCTGTGGGACTAGCGGAGAGGGTCTACGAGCAGTACTTC
many | TRBD2 | TRBJ2-3 | TRBV11-2 | CASSGRIAGASTDTQYF | TGTGCCAGCAGCGGGCGGATAGCGGGGGCCAGCACAGATACGCAGTATTTT
. | . | TRBJ2-1 | TRBV18 | CASSPPLLDEQFF | TGTGCCAGCTCACCACCGTTACTAGATGAGCAGTTCTTC
many | . | TRBJ2-5 | TRBV5-1 | CASSHRDQETQYF | TGCGCCAGCAGCCACCGGGACCAAGAGACCCAGTACTTC